This T cell receptor (beta chain) was documented in a study of response to subunit inactivated influenza vaccine (dated 2018 in TCRdb). For the study in its entirety: Deep quantitative profiling of the T cell receptor repertoire was used in the study to follow responses to a trivalent subunit inactivated influenza vaccine. What the work shows at the level of the full study, not this receptor alone: According to the authors, only a limited number of new T cells may be recruited by each seasonal influenza vaccination.

Of note for this clonotype: Its target antigen remains unknown. Base qualities are not at hand, and no much larger clone is one base apart.

The germline V gene yields LGHNA for CDR1 and YNFKEQ for CDR2. Including the terminal cysteine and phenylalanine, the CDR3 comprises 16 residues. The retained sequence is limited to the CDR3, 48 bases, with the frame set at the first base. After removal of 0 bases from V and 7 bases from J, the junction retains 7 bases not matched to a gene. The library was produced with RT-PCR. The sequencer was an Illumina HiSeq 2500. TCRdb handled the public reads itself, with Q25 trimming in fastp and clone calling in MiXCR, and kept productive beta chains. Each record represents a unique CDR3 protein, reported with the most common genes and DNA among its rows. The sample table shows under 800,000 distinct CDR3 sequences, and approximately 15% are seen once. 5.5% to 7% of the sample belongs to the ten largest clones.

The starting material was PBMCs from blood, obtained less than 15 days before vaccination. This TCR came from a man in his fifties or sixties who received an inactivated influenza vaccine. Donor details come from another sample of the same person, matched by shared clones. This chain is built from TRBV4-2 and TRBJ2-3; a stretch of 10 junction bases matches TRBD2. The sequenced DNA: TGTGCCAGCAGCCAAGATTGGGCTAGCGGGAGAAATACGCAGTATTTT. This sequence encodes CASSQDWASGRNTQYF.